Listed here are 14 T cell receptor beta chains from one sample, sequenced in a study of PD-1 blockade in classical Hodgkin lymphoma. TCRdb's copy holds only in-frame clones and misses some; the assay was immunoSEQ multiplex PCR. Of over 25,000 clones in the sample, 82% were seen once. Each patient experienced a relapse that followed autologous stem cell transplantation, and brentuximab vedotin exposure varied. Sequences were derived from peripheral blood mononuclear cells (PBMCs), sampled before the second cycle of nivolumab. The receptors stem from a human donor with classical Hodgkin lymphoma.

The chain uses TRBV4-3 and TRBJ2-4, with 7 bases that match TRBD1. The CDR3 is made up of 14 amino acids. V shed 0 bases, J shed 8 bases, and the junction held 4 bases outside the gene matches. The V gene's germline CDR1 is LGHNA and CDR2 YSLEER. Here the CDR3 reads CASSQEDRVDIQYF. The CDR3 DNA is TGCGCCAGCAGCCAAGAAGACAGGGTGGACATTCAGTACTTC.

The CDR3, as DNA: TGTGCCAGCAGCTTAGAGGGGACTGTGGATACGCAGTATTTT. This translates into CASSLEGTVDTQYF. The V and J genes are TRBV7-9 and TRBJ2-3, with a weak D call TRBD2 (6 bases). Trimming took 1 base from V and 6 from J, leaving 11 bases between them. The CDR3 is made up of 14 amino acids. CDR1 and CDR2 from the germline V gene are SEHNR and FQNEAQ (reference sequence). Full variable domain (outside the CDR3, taken from reference TRBV7-9 and TRBJ2-3): DTGVSQNPRHKITKRGQNVTFRCDPISEHNRLYWYRQTLGQGPEFLTYFQNEAQLEKSRLLSDRFSAERPKGSFSTLEIQRTEQGDSAMYLCASSLEGTVDTQYFGPGTRLTVL.

This chain links TRBV9 with TRBJ2-7; D unresolved. CDR3 length: 15 residues. The germline gives CDR1 SGDLS, CDR2 YYNGEE. V was clipped by 4 bases and J by 2 bases, with 16 bases between them. DNA of the CDR3: TGTGCCAGCAGCCCCACGCGAGCGAGTACCTACGAGCAGTACTTC. Residues: CASSPTRASTYEQYF. The full variable domain, completed using reference TRBV9 and TRBJ2-7, is DSGVTQTPKHLITATGQRVTLRCSPRSGDLSVYWYQQSLDQGLQFLIQYYNGEERAKGNILERFSAQQFPDLHSELNLSSLELGDSALYFCASSPTRASTYEQYFGPGTRLTVT.

This clone was detected only a few times. The chain carries TRBV5-8 and TRBJ1-4; D remains ambiguous. CDR1 is SGHTS and CDR2 is YDEGEE in the germline V gene. This CDR3 region has 11 residues. V lost 0 bases, J lost 11 bases, and 5 bases lay in between. Here the CDR3 DNA reads TGTGCCAGCAGCTTGGCCCCGAAACTGTTTTTT. Translation: CASSLAPKLFF.

This chain joins TRBV5-4 and TRBJ1-1; D is uncertain. The CDR3 contains 14 residues. The germline V gene encodes CDR1 SGHNT and CDR2 YYREEE (reference sequence). V dropped 1 base and J dropped 3 bases, with 10 bases sitting between them. The CDR3 is CASSLPSRDTEAFF. CDR3 nucleotide sequence: TGTGCCAGCAGCTTGCCGTCCAGAGACACTGAAGCTTTCTTT.

This clone was counted once. The rearrangement uses TRBV28 and TRBJ1-1; 8 positions match TRBD1. The germline V gene encodes CDR1 MDHEN and CDR2 SYDVKM. The CDR3 is 14 amino acids. The trim removed 2 bases at V and 7 bases at J, leaving 6 bases unmatched. Here the CDR3 DNA reads TGTGCCAGCAGTTTACTGACAGGGGAGGATGAAGCTTTCTTT. Amino acid sequence: CASSLLTGEDEAFF. The entire variable domain, with the rest obtained from reference TRBV28 and TRBJ1-1, is as follows: DVKVTQSSRYLVKRTGEKVFLECVQDMDHENMFWYRQDPGLGLRLIYFSYDVKMKEKGDIPEGYSVSREKKERFSLILESASTNQTSMYLCASSLLTGEDEAFFGQGTRLTVV.

The gene calls are TRBV7-9 and TRBJ2-5; D may be TRBD2 (7 bases). The CDR3 runs 15 residues. The germline gives CDR1 SEHNR, CDR2 FQNEAQ (reference sequence). The V end was cut by 3 bases, the J end by 2 bases, with 13 bases between. The chain's CDR3 is CASSFGGPGQETQYF. CDR3 coding DNA: TGTGCCAGCAGCTTCGGGGGGCCTGGACAAGAGACCCAGTACTTC.

The genes are TRBV28 and TRBJ2-5; TRBD1 matches 11 bases. The V gene's germline CDR1 is MDHEN and CDR2 SYDVKM. There are 14 residues in the CDR3. The J segment lost 4 bases and the V segment lost 5 bases, leaving 3 bases of the junction unmatched. The CDR3 DNA is TGTGCCAGCAGTACGGACAGGGGGCGAGAGACCCAGTACTTC. Translating it yields CASSTDRGRETQYF.

This clone was counted a single time. This chain uses TRBV19 with TRBJ1-6; unclear D gene. Trimming shortened V by 6 bases and J by 1 base, and 13 bases separated the two germline ends. The V gene's germline CDR1 is LNHDA and CDR2 SQIVND (reference sequence). The CDR3 is 16 amino acids. The CDR3 DNA is TGTGCCAGTAGGACTGAAATAAGGTCCTATAATTCACCCCTCCACTTT. It specifies CASRTEIRSYNSPLHF.

The chain is built from TRBV10-1 and TRBJ2-3; 9 nucleotides agree with TRBD2. The V gene's germline CDR1 is WNHNN and CDR2 SYGVQD (reference sequence). The CDR3 contains 16 residues. V dropped 3 bases and J dropped 2; count of bases not matched to a gene: 6. CDR3 bases: TGCGCCAGCAGTGATTGGGCGGGGGGGACCACAGATACGCAGTATTTT. Residues: CASSDWAGGTTDTQYF.

This rearrangement joins TRBV27 to TRBJ1-2; tentatively, D is TRBD1 (6 bases). The V end lost 6 bases, the J end lost 10 bases, and 18 bases lay between the germline ends. The CDR3 length is 13 residues. The germline CDR1 and CDR2 sequences are MNHEY and SMNVEV (reference sequence). CDR3 amino acids: CASSPRGVEIYTF. Written as DNA, the CDR3 is TGTGCCAGCAGCCCTAGGGGGGTTGAGATCTACACCTTC.

V and J are TRBV7-2 and TRBJ2-3; unclear D gene. The germline V gene encodes CDR1 SGHTA and CDR2 FQGNSA. The CDR3 totals 16 residues. Trimming cost V 3 bases and J 0 bases, with 13 bases left between them. This CDR3 is CASSFLGPTSTDTQYF. The DNA of the CDR3 is TGTGCCAGCAGCTTTTTAGGGCCAACTAGCACAGATACGCAGTATTTT.

The chain recombines TRBV6-6 with TRBJ2-1, with unresolved D. The germline gives CDR1 MNHNY, CDR2 SVGAGI (reference sequence). This CDR3 is 12 amino acids long. The V end was cut by 2 bases, the J end by 7 bases, with 6 bases between. CDR3 amino acids: CASSYLRNEQFF. CDR3 DNA sequence: TGTGCCAGCAGTTACCTTAGGAATGAGCAGTTCTTC.

V usage is TRBV4-2 and J usage is TRBJ2-6, with D possibly being TRBD1 (5 bases). V was trimmed by 3 bases and J by 0 bases, leaving 12 bases between them. CDR1 and CDR2 (germline): LGHNA, YNFKEQ. The CDR3 has 17 amino acids. DNA for the CDR3: TGTGCCAGCAGCCAGACAGAGTCTTCCTCTGGGGCCAACGTCCTGACTTTC. This gives the protein CASSQTESSSGANVLTF.